These T cell receptor beta chains were read from a single sample in a study of identical twins. TCRdb re-called the 5' RACE reads through MiXCR, storing one row per CDR3 protein. The table has a few hundred thousand distinct CDR3 sequences, about 16% seen once. Separately, the same data were catalogued under a study of yellow fever vaccine responses in identical twins.

Sequenced material: CD4+ T cells sorted from blood. These receptor sequences come from a woman in her late teens or twenties in good health. The CDR3 runs from the conserved cysteine through the conserved F or W. Clone size is given for some rows only: seen once, a few or many times, or a class if the clone is expanded.

TRBV3-1	15	.	TRBJ2-2	CASSQRQGTAGELFF
TRBV7-9	13	few	TRBJ2-3	CASNLAGTDTQYF
TRBV12-3/TRBV12-4	17	.	TRBJ1-5	CASSLGVSGIDNQPQHF
TRBV29-1	15	few	TRBJ2-1	CSVEPGRISYNEQFF
TRBV7-2	14	few	TRBJ2-5	CASSPTGQQETQYF
TRBV11-2	12	few	TRBJ2-1	CASGWGFDEQFF
TRBV20-1	16	few	TRBJ1-2	CSAKATAEGQRGLNTF
TRBV7-2	12	.	TRBJ2-3	CARTSVTDTQYF
TRBV7-9	14	.	TRBJ2-7	CASSLARVSYEQYF
TRBV29-1	13	.	TRBJ2-2	CKAGPTNTGELFF
TRBV5-1	14	.	TRBJ2-1	CASRPGQDYNEQFF
TRBV28	15	few	TRBJ1-1	CASSLSWTGNTEAFF
TRBV5-1	13	.	TRBJ2-5	CASSTGQQETQYF
TRBV6-1	15	.	TRBJ1-4	CASSENYLGGEKLFF
TRBV4-2	16	.	TRBJ2-3	CASSQSRQRGPDTQYF
TRBV7-9	14	few	TRBJ2-5	CASSFGGLAETQYF
TRBV5-5	14	many	TRBJ2-2	CASSFANTAGELFF
TRBV4-1	16	.	TRBJ2-7	CASSQYYKREGHEQYF
TRBV12-3/TRBV12-4	12	few	TRBJ1-6	CASSMGNSPLHF
TRBV5-1	16	.	TRBJ1-2	CASSADTTGGLYGYTF
TRBV29-1	11	few	TRBJ1-2	CSVDSYYGYTF
TRBV25-1	15	.	TRBJ1-1	CASSEWVTGHTEAFF
TRBV10-1	17	once	TRBJ2-1	CASSELTGGPGRNEQFF
TRBV29-1	11	.	TRBJ2-7	CSVVWGTEQYF
TRBV7-9	14	.	TRBJ2-2	CASSSGLVSGELFF
TRBV7-9	16	.	TRBJ1-4	CASSPGQVTTNEKLFF
TRBV4-1	15	many	TRBJ2-5	CASSAGLAGVETQYF
TRBV10-3	14	few	TRBJ2-1	CASADRFEDNEQFF
TRBV2	15	.	TRBJ2-2	CASSDPGLNTGELFF
TRBV25-1	12	few	TRBJ1-2	CASSLDFYGYTF
TRBV3-1	13	many	TRBJ1-1	CASSQGGGTEAFF
TRBV20-1	12	.	TRBJ2-7	CSAGTVAYEQYF
TRBV3-1	15	few	TRBJ2-5	CASSQISGYQETQYF
TRBV15	13	few	TRBJ1-5	CATSRDGNQPQHF
TRBV24-1	16	few	TRBJ2-2	CATSGPGVFGTGELFF
TRBV20-1	14	.	TRBJ2-3	CSARSGLAGDTQYF
TRBV5-1	15	few	TRBJ1-1	CASSPTGTGGTEAFF
TRBV28	13	few	TRBJ2-5	CASRASPGETQYF
TRBV6-4	15	once	TRBJ2-1	CASSEFRVSYNEQFF
TRBV27	13	.	TRBJ1-2	CASSLIGGYGYTF
TRBV6-6	11	.	TRBJ1-1	CASRRQGEAFF
TRBV6-1	15	.	TRBJ1-5	CASSRFGTNDQPQHF
TRBV2	13	.	TRBJ1-2	CASRDTGEGGYTF
TRBV20-1	16	few	TRBJ2-5	CSARSLGGAWAETQYF
TRBV20-1	15	few	TRBJ1-1	CSARSTGKTNTEAFF
TRBV4-1	15	.	TRBJ2-3	CASSQDPWGTDTQYF